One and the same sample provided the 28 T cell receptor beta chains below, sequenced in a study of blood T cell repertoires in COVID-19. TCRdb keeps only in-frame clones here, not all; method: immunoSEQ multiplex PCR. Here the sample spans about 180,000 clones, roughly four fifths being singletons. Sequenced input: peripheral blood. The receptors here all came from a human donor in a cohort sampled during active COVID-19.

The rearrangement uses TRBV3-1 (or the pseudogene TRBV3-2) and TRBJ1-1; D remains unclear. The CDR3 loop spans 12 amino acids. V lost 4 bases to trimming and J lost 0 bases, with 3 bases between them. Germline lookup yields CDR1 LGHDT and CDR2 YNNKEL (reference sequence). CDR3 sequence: CASSLLNTEAFF. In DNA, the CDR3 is TGTGCCAGCAGCCTCTTGAACACTGAAGCTTTCTTT.

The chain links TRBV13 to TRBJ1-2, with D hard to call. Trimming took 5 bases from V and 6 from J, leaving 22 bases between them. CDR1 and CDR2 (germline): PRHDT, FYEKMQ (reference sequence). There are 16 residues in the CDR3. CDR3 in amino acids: CASSSTAGRAFDGYTF. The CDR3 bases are TGTGCCAGCAGCAGTACGGCCGGGAGGGCTTTTGATGGCTACACCTTC.

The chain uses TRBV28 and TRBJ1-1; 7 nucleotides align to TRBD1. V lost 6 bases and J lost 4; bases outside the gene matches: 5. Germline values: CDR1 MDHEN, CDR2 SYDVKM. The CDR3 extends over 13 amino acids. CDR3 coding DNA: TGTGCCAGCAGAGGGACAGTCGGCACTGAAGCTTTCTTT. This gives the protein CASRGTVGTEAFF.

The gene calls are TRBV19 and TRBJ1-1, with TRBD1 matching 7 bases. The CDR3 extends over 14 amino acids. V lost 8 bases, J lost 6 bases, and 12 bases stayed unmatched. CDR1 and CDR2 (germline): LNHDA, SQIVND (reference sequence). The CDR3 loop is CASGPTGSGPEAFF. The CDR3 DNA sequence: TGTGCCAGTGGGCCGACAGGGTCCGGGCCTGAAGCTTTCTTT.

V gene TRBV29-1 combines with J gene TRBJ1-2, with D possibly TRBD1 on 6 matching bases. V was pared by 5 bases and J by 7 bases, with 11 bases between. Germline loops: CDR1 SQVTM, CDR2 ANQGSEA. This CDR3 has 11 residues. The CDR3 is CSVSRGGGYTF. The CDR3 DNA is TGCAGCGTTAGCAGGGGCGGTGGCTACACCTTC.

CDR3 nucleotides: TGTGCCAGCAGCTTGAGACAGCGGGGAAACTACGAGCAGTACTTC. This sequence encodes CASSLRQRGNYEQYF. The chain carries TRBV5-6 and TRBJ2-7; 7 bases are a match to TRBD2. The CDR3 is made up of 15 amino acids. Trimming removed 1 base from V and 3 bases from J; junction bases left unmatched: 7. In germline, CDR1 is SGHDT, CDR2 YYEEEE.

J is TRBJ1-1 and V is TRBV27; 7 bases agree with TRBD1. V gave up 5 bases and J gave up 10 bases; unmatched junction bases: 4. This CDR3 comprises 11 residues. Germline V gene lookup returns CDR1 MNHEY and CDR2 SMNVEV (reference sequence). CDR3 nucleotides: TGTGCCAGCAGTGTACAGGGGCGAGCTTTCTTT. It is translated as CASSVQGRAFF.

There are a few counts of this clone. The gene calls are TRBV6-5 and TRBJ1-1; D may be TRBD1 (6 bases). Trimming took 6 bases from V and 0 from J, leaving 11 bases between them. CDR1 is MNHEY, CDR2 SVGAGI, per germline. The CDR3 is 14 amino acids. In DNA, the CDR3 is TGTGCCAGCAGGAGGACAGACTTGAACACTGAAGCTTTCTTT. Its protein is CASRRTDLNTEAFF.

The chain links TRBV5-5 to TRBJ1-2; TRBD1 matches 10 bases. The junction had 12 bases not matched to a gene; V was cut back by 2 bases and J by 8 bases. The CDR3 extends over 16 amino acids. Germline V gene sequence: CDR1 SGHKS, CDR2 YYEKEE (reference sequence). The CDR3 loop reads CASSLTPGQGSGGYTF. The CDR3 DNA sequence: TGTGCCAGCAGCTTAACGCCGGGACAGGGGTCGGGAGGCTACACCTTC.

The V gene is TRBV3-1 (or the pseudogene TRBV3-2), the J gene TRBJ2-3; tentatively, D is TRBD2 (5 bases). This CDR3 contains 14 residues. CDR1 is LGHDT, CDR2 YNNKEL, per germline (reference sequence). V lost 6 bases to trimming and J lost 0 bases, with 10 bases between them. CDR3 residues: CASSSGSSTDTQYF. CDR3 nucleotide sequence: TGTGCCAGCAGTTCGGGGAGTAGCACAGATACGCAGTATTTT.

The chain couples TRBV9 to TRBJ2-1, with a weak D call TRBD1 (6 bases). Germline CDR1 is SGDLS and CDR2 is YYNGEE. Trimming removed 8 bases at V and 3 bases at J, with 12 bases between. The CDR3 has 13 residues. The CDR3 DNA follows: TGTGCCAGTTTAAAACAGGGCTACAATGAGCAGTTCTTC. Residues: CASLKQGYNEQFF. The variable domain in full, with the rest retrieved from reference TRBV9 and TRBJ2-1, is DSGVTQTPKHLITATGQRVTLRCSPRSGDLSVYWYQQSLDQGLQFLIQYYNGEERAKGNILERFSAQQFPDLHSELNLSSLELGDSALYFCASLKQGYNEQFFGPGTRLTVL.

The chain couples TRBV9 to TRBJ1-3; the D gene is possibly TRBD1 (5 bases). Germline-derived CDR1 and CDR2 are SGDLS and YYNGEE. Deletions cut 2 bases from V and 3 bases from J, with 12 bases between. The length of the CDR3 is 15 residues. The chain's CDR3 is CASSVFSGLGNTIYF. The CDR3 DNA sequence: TGTGCCAGCAGCGTTTTTTCAGGGCTTGGAAACACCATATATTTT.

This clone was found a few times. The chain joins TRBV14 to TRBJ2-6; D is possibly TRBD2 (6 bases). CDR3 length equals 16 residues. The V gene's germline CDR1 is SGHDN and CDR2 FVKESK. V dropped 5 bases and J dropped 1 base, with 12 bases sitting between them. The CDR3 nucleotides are TGTGCCAGCAGCTTAGCCGGGGGATCTGGGGCCAACGTCCTGACTTTC. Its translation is CASSLAGGSGANVLTF. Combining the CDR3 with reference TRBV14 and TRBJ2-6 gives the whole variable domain EAGVTQFPSHSVIEKGQTVTLRCDPISGHDNLYWYRRVMGKEIKFLLHFVKESKQDESGMPNNRFLAERTGGTYSTLKVQPAELEDSGVYFCASSLAGGSGANVLTFGAGSRLTVL.

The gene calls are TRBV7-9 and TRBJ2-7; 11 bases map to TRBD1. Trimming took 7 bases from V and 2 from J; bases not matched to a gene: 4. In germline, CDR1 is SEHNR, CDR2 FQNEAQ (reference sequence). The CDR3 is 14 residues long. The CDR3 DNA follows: TGTGCCAGCACCCCGGGACAGGGGGCCTACGAGCAGTACTTC. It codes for CASTPGQGAYEQYF. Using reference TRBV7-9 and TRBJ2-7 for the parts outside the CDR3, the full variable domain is DTGVSQNPRHKITKRGQNVTFRCDPISEHNRLYWYRQTLGQGPEFLTYFQNEAQLEKSRLLSDRFSAERPKGSFSTLEIQRTEQGDSAMYLCASTPGQGAYEQYFGPGTRLTVT.

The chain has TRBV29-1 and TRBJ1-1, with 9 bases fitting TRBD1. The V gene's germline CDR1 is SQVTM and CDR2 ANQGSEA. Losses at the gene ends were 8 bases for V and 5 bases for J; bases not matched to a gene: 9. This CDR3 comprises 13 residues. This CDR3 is CSSLDRGNTEAFF. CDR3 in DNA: TGCAGCTCTTTGGACAGGGGAAATACTGAAGCTTTCTTT.

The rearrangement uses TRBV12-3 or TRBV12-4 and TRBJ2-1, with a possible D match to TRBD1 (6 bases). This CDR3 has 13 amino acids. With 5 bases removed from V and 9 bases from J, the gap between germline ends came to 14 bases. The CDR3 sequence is CASSIYTGTEQFF. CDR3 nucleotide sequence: TGTGCCAGCAGTATTTATACAGGGACTGAGCAGTTCTTC.

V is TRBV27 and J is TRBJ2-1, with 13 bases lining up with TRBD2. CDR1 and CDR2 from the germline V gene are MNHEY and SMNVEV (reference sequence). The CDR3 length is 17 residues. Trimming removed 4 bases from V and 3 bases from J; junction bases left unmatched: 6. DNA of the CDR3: TGTGCCAGCAGTTGGAGACTAGCGGGGGGTTTCTACAATGAGCAGTTCTTC. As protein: CASSWRLAGGFYNEQFF.

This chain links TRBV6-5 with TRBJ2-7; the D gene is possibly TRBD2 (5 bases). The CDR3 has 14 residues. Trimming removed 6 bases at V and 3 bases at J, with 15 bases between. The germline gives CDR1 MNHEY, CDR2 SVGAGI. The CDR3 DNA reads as TGTGCCAGCAGCACCCTGGACGGAGGCTACGAGCAGTACTTC. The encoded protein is CASSTLDGGYEQYF.

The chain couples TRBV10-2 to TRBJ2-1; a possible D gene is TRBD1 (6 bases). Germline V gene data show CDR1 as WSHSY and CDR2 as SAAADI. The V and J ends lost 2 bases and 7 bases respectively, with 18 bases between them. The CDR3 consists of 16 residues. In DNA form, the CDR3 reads TGCGCCAGCAGTGAGCCCCAGGGGTCTTCTTGGAATGAGCAGTTCTTC. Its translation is CASSEPQGSSWNEQFF.

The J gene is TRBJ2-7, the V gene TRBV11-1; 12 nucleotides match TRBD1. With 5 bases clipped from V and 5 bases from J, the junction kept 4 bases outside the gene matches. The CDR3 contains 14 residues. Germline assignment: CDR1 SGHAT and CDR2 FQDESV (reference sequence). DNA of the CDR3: TGTGCCAGCAGCCGGGACAGGGGGCTAGACGAGCAGTACTTC. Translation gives CASSRDRGLDEQYF.

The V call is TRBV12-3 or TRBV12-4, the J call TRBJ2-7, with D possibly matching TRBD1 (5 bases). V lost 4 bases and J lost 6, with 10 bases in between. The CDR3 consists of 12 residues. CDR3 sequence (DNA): TGTGCCAGCAGTTCGACACAGGTCGAGCAGTACTTC. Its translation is CASSSTQVEQYF.

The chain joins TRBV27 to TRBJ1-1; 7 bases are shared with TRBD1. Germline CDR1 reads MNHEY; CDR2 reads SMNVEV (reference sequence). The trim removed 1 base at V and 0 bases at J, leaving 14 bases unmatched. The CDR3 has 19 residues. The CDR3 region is CASSLFSPRFRGMNTEAFF. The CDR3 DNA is TGTGCCAGCAGTTTATTCTCCCCACGGTTCAGGGGGATGAACACTGAAGCTTTCTTT.

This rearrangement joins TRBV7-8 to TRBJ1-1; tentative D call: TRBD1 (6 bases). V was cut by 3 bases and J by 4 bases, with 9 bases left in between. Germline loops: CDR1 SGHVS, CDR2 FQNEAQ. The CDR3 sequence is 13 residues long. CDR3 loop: CASSFRGGTEAFF. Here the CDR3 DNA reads TGTGCCAGCAGCTTTAGGGGGGGCACTGAAGCTTTCTTT.

Here the CDR3 reads CASSLVRGAYTGELFF. The DNA of the CDR3 is TGTGCCAGCAGCTTAGTCCGGGGGGCTTACACCGGGGAGCTGTTTTTT. V usage is TRBV11-2 and J usage is TRBJ2-2, with a tentative D call TRBD2 (7 bases). The CDR3 has 16 amino acids. With 1 base removed from V and 3 bases from J, the gap between germline ends came to 12 bases. Looked up from germline, CDR1 is SGHAT and CDR2 is FQNNGV.

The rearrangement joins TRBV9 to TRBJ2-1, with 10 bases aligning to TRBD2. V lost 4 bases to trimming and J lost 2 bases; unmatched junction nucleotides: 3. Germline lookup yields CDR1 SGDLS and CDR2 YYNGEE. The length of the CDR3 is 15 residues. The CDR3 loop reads CASSPGTSAYNEQFF. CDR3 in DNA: TGTGCCAGCAGCCCTGGGACTAGCGCCTACAATGAGCAGTTCTTC.

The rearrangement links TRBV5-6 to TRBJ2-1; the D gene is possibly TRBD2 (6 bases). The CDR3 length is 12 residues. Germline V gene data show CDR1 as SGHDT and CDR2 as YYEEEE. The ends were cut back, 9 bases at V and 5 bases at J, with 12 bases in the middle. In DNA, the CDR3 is TGTGCCAACCATGGCGGGGACAATGAGCAGTTCTTC. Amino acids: CANHGGDNEQFF.

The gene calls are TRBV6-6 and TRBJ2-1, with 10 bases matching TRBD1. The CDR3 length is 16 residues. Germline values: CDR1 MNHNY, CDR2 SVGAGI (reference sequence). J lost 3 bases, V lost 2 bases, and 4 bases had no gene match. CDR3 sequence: CASSYTGQGVYNEQFF. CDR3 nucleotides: TGTGCCAGCAGTTACACCGGACAGGGGGTCTACAATGAGCAGTTCTTC.

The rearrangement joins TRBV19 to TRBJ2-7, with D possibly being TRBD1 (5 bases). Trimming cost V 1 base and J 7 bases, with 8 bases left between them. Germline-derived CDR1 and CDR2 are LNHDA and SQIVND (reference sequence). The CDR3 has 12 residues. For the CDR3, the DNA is TGTGCCAGTAGTATAGGCCAGGGAGAGCAGTACTTC. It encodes CASSIGQGEQYF. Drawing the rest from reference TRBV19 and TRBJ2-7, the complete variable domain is DGGITQSPKYLFRKEGQNVTLSCEQNLNHDAMYWYRQDPGQGLRLIYYSQIVNDFQKGDIAEGYSVSREKKESFPLTVTSAQKNPTAFYLCASSIGQGEQYFGPGTRLTVT.